Here is one T cell receptor (beta chain) with its context. This entry is derived from a study of blood T cell repertoires in COVID-19. Categorization into cohorts depended on clinical history that participants reported. Cohort 3 recovered donors had two negative PCRs, clearance, or symptom resolution. Assay: immunoSEQ multiplex PCR; the TCRdb copy retains only in-frame clones and omits some. The sample lists hundreds of thousands of clones, 80% to 90% occurring once. The V and J ends lost 6 bases and 5 bases, in that order; junction bases with no gene match: 3. The CDR3 runs 15 residues. CDR1 is MNHEY and CDR2 is SVGAGI in the germline V gene.

This chain links TRBV6-5 with TRBJ2-2, with TRBD2 identical over 13 bases. The clonotype comes from a man aged 25 to 40 who had recovered from COVID-19. The source material was PBMCs or T cells enriched from blood (not recorded which). This CDR3 reads CASRGLAGVTGELFF. In nucleotides, the CDR3 is TGTGCCAGCAGAGGACTAGCGGGAGTTACCGGGGAGCTGTTTTTT.